This T cell receptor (beta chain) originates from a study of memory CD4+ T cells and cytomegalovirus serostatus. Turning to the study itself: Healthy Belgian adult donors included about nine CMV-positive and some 24 CMV-negative people.

As concerns this clone: Its antigen is as yet unknown.

General study results and limits: Suggested: most of the CMV-linked TCR signature lies in CD4+ memory cells. Of 150 to 200 reported CMV TCRbeta sequences, just over 65 were found in memory CD4+ repertoires.

Single viable CD3+CD4+CD8-CD45RO+ cells were sorted as the memory CD4+ T cells. TCRdb keeps only in-frame clones here, not all; method: immunoSEQ multiplex PCR. The sample records tens of thousands of clones, roughly three quarters being singletons. V dropped 6 bases and J dropped 7 bases, with 14 bases sitting between them. This CDR3 spans 13 amino acids. The germline V gene encodes CDR1 WNHNN and CDR2 SYGVQD (reference sequence). This clonotype was obtained from an adult in good health and CMV-seronegative. Source material: memory CD4+ T cells from blood. The V gene is TRBV10-1, the J gene TRBJ2-3, with D possibly being TRBD1 (6 bases). CDR3 sequence reads: CASSQDRTNTQYF. CDR3 sequence (DNA): TGCGCCAGCAGCCAAGACAGGACAAATACGCAGTATTTT.